The 31 T cell receptor beta chains given below trace back to one sample, sequenced in a study of T cells in Graves' hyperthyroidism and ophthalmopathy. Researchers took RNA transcripts and amplified the TCR beta CDR3 regions from them. Researchers ran a first-round RT-PCR on the TCR CDR3 using the HTBI primer set. TCRdb reanalysed the multiplex PCR reads using MiXCR and keeps one entry per CDR3 protein. The sample lists more than 75,000 distinct CDR3 sequences; around 50% were seen once. The specimen sequenced was blood. These receptor sequences come from a woman in her 40s with Graves' hyperthyroidism.

The chain joins TRBV20-1 to TRBJ2-6, with unresolved D. The CDR3 has 14 residues. Deletions cut 0 bases from V and 0 bases from J, with 3 bases between. CDR1 and CDR2 from the germline V gene are DFQATT and SNEGSKA (reference sequence). The CDR3 DNA reads as TGCAGTGCTAGAGACTACTCTGGGGCCAACGTCCTGACTTTC. Translation gives CSARDYSGANVLTF.

The CDR3 here is CATSVNQGYRYGYTF. The DNA for the CDR3 is TGTGCCACCAGCGTCAACCAGGGATATCGATATGGCTACACCTTC. The rearrangement joins TRBV15 to TRBJ1-2; a possible D gene is TRBD1 (5 bases). V dropped 5 bases and J dropped 5 bases, with 18 bases sitting between them. CDR1 and CDR2 from the germline V gene are LNHNV and YYDKDF (reference sequence). The CDR3 runs to 15 residues. Based on the CDR3 plus reference TRBV15 and TRBJ1-2, the full variable domain is DAMVIQNPRYQVTQFGKPVTLSCSQTLNHNVMYWYQQKSSQAPKLLFHYYDKDFNNEADTPDNFQSRRPNTSFCFLDIRSPGLGDTAMYLCATSVNQGYRYGYTFGSGTRLTVV.

For the CDR3, the DNA is TGTGCTAGGCCGCAAATAGCGGAAGAGACCCAGTACTTC. Protein sequence: CARPQIAEETQYF. J is TRBJ2-5 and V is TRBV25-1; a possible D gene is TRBD2 (6 bases). The germline V gene encodes CDR1 MGHDK and CDR2 SYGVNS. The CDR3 consists of 13 residues.

This clonotype showed up many times. V and J are TRBV7-3 and TRBJ1-1; a possible D gene is TRBD1 (5 bases). Germline V CDR1 and CDR2: SGHTA, FQGTGA. Between the trimmed V and J ends, which lost 0 bases and 5 bases, there was a span of 7 bases. The CDR3 sequence is 13 residues long. CDR3 protein: CASSLTGGTEAFF. As DNA, the CDR3 is TGTGCCAGCAGCTTAACGGGGGGGACTGAAGCTTTCTTT. The variable domain in full, with the rest retrieved from reference TRBV7-3 and TRBJ1-1, is GAGVSQTPSNKVTEKGKYVELRCDPISGHTALYWYRQSLGQGPEFLIYFQGTGAADDSGLPNDRFFAVRPEGSVSTLKIQRTERGDSAVYLCASSLTGGTEAFFGQGTRLTVV.

This clonotype was detected many times. The chain has TRBV11-3 and TRBJ2-5; no clear D. Trimming pared 5 bases from V and 3 bases from J, leaving 19 bases between. CDR1 SGHNT and CDR2 YENEEA come from the germline V gene. This CDR3 contains 16 residues. CDR3 nucleotides: TGTGCCAGCAGCGGATTAGACCACCTGGCAAAAGAGACCCAGTACTTC. It specifies CASSGLDHLAKETQYF.

A single count supports this clonotype. V usage is TRBV7-2 and J usage is TRBJ2-7; no reliable D call. Trimming took 5 bases from V and 4 from J, leaving 12 bases between them. This CDR3 comprises 13 residues. The germline gives CDR1 SGHTA, CDR2 FQGNSA. Here the CDR3 reads CASSATDGYEQYF. The CDR3 DNA reads TGTGCCAGCAGCGCAACGGACGGATACGAGCAGTACTTC.

In regard to this clonotype: A junction end diverges from the germline sequence, so it may reflect a read error. The gene calls are TRBV2 and TRBJ2-7, with a tentative D call TRBD1 (5 bases). The CDR3 spans 14 residues. Germline CDR1 reads SNHLY; CDR2 reads FYNNEI. CDR3: CASSPPGFSYEQCF. The CDR3 bases are TGTGCCAGCAGTCCTCCAGGGTTCTCCTACGAGCAGTGCTTC.

The gene calls are TRBV29-1 and TRBJ2-7, with 10 positions matching TRBD2. This CDR3 region has 14 residues. V lost 8 bases, J lost 2 bases, and 9 bases stayed unmatched. Germline CDR1 SQVTM, CDR2 ANQGSEA. The CDR3 spells CSFGLAATTYEQYF. The CDR3 coding sequence is TGCAGCTTTGGACTAGCGGCTACCACCTACGAGCAGTACTTC.

This chain uses TRBV7-2 with TRBJ2-5, with D perhaps given as TRBD1 or TRBD2 (7 bases each). This CDR3 is 15 amino acids long. Trimming pared 3 bases from V and 7 bases from J, leaving 18 bases between. From germline, CDR1 is SGHTA and CDR2 FQGNSA. CDR3 DNA: TGTGCCAGCAGCTTTCGAGGGACAGCTAGCGGGACCCAGTACTTC. Translation: CASSFRGTASGTQYF.

Regarding this clonotype: Since a much larger clone is just one base distant, this may be a read error. The J gene is TRBJ2-7, the V gene TRBV5-1; a weak D match, TRBD1 (6 bases). V lost 4 bases and J lost 3, with 14 bases in between. CDR1 and CDR2 (germline): SGHRS, YFSETQ. This CDR3 is 14 amino acids long. The CDR3 loop reads CASSRDTGFYEQYF. In nucleotides, the CDR3 is TGCGCCAGCAGCCGGGATACAGGGTTCTACGAGCAGTACTTC.

This clonotype was seen repeatedly, ten times or more. The rearrangement joins TRBV4-1 to TRBJ2-5; 8 bases are shared with TRBD2. Trimming took 6 bases from V and 4 from J; bases not matched to a gene: 4. Per germline, CDR1 MGHRA and CDR2 YSYEKL. This CDR3 comprises 13 residues. The DNA for the CDR3 is TGCGCCAGCAGTTACAGCGGGAGAGAGACCCAGTACTTC. Translated, it gives CASSYSGRETQYF.

The chain joins TRBV15 to TRBJ2-7; 9 nucleotides align to TRBD1. The CDR3 length is 16 residues. The ends lost 0 bases at V and 4 bases at J; junction bases unmatched: 7. The germline V gene has CDR1 LNHNV and CDR2 YYDKDF (reference sequence). In nucleotides, the CDR3 is TGTGCCACCAGCAGAGAACCACAGGGGGCCGGGTACGAGCAGTACTTC. The encoded protein is CATSREPQGAGYEQYF.

This rearrangement joins TRBV20-1 to TRBJ1-4; 7 nucleotides agree with TRBD1. Germline assignment: CDR1 DFQATT and CDR2 SNEGSKA (reference sequence). This CDR3 is built from 15 residues. Trimming cost V 2 bases and J 7 bases; bases outside gene matches: 10. CDR3 sequence reads: CSARTGDRLREKLFF. The CDR3 nucleotides are TGCAGTGCTAGAACAGGGGACAGACTTCGTGAAAAACTGTTTTTT.

The V gene is TRBV6-1, the J gene TRBJ1-5, with 9 positions matching TRBD1. The V gene's germline CDR1 is MNHNS and CDR2 SASEGT. The CDR3 runs 16 residues. Trimming took 7 bases from V and 4 from J; bases not matched to a gene: 11. The CDR3 DNA sequence: TGTGCCAGCACCAGGGACAGGGTCTTGGGTAATCAGCCCCAGCATTTT. It is translated as CASTRDRVLGNQPQHF.

This clonotype was found many times. The chain has TRBV5-1 and TRBJ2-7; no firm D call. This CDR3 spans 13 amino acids. V lost 0 bases to trimming and J lost 2 bases, with 6 bases between them. Germline loops: CDR1 SGHRS, CDR2 YFSETQ. CDR3 nucleotides: TGCGCCAGCAGCTTGGAGGGTGCCTACGAGCAGTACTTC. This gives the protein CASSLEGAYEQYF. Filled out from reference TRBV5-1 and TRBJ2-7, the complete variable domain reads KAGVTQTPRYLIKTRGQQVTLSCSPISGHRSVSWYQQTPGQGLQFLFEYFSETQRNKGNFPGRFSGRQFSNSRSEMNVSTLELGDSALYLCASSLEGAYEQYFGPGTRLTVT.

The V and J genes are TRBV15 and TRBJ2-5, with 9 nucleotides matching TRBD1. CDR1 is LNHNV, CDR2 YYDKDF, per germline (reference sequence). CDR3 length equals 14 residues. Trimming took 5 bases from V and 9 from J; bases not matched to a gene: 10. CDR3 bases: TGTGCCACCAGCGGAGGGACAGGGAGTCAGCCCCAGTACTTC. Its protein is CATSGGTGSQPQYF.

This chain links TRBV10-3 with TRBJ1-2, with no clear D. The CDR3 extends over 12 amino acids. The germline CDR1 and CDR2 sequences are ENHRY and SYGVKD. The ends were cut back, 8 bases at V and 1 base at J, with 8 bases in the middle. The CDR3, as DNA: TGTGCCATCCGGGAGGGTAACTATGGCTACACCTTC. This codes for CAIREGNYGYTF.

In its sample, this clonotype ranks as medium-sized. The chain joins TRBV7-9 to TRBJ1-2, with 7 bases aligning to TRBD1. Trimming took 4 bases from V and 7 from J; bases not matched to a gene: 6. From germline, CDR1 is SEHNR and CDR2 FQNEAQ (reference sequence). The CDR3 consists of 13 residues. The CDR3 protein is CASSSTGEAGYTF. The CDR3, as DNA: TGTGCCAGCAGCTCCACAGGGGAGGCTGGCTACACCTTC.

CDR3 nucleotides: TGTGCCAGCAGTTTATCCAGGGGCGAAAACTATGGCTACACCTTC. Translated: CASSLSRGENYGYTF. The V call is TRBV7-8, the J call TRBJ1-2, with D possibly TRBD1 on 6 matching bases. Trimming took 6 bases from V and 2 from J, leaving 16 bases between them. Germline CDR1 is SGHVS and CDR2 is FQNEAQ. The CDR3 covers 15 residues.

This clonotype was recorded at least ten times. The gene calls are TRBV25-1 and TRBJ2-7; D might be TRBD1 or TRBD2, each matching 6 bases. Trimming stripped 1 base from V and 5 bases from J, with 15 bases between. The CDR3 runs 15 residues. The germline CDR1 and CDR2 sequences are MGHDK and SYGVNS. This CDR3 is CASSESGAGVDEQYF. The CDR3 DNA reads TGTGCCAGCAGTGAATCGGGGGCAGGGGTTGACGAGCAGTACTTC.

In this sample, this clonotype is medium-sized. The CDR3 protein is CSARPQIAEETQYF. CDR3 in DNA: TGCAGTGCTAGGCCGCAAATAGCGGAAGAGACCCAGTACTTC. V usage is TRBV20-1 and J usage is TRBJ2-5, with D maybe TRBD2 (6 bases). From germline, CDR1 is DFQATT and CDR2 SNEGSKA (reference sequence). This CDR3 has 14 residues. Deletions cut 3 bases from V and 3 bases from J, with 14 bases between.

This clonotype was detected ten times or more. The chain recombines TRBV7-2 with TRBJ2-2; D might be TRBD2 (5 bases). There are 18 residues in the CDR3. Germline V gives CDR1 SGHTA, CDR2 FQGNSA. V gave up 3 bases and J gave up 5 bases, with 22 bases separating them. The DNA for the CDR3 is TGTGCCAGCAGCTTGCCGACTAAGGCTTTAAGGAGAACCGGGGAGCTGTTTTTT. Its translation: CASSLPTKALRRTGELFF.

The gene calls are TRBV29-1 and TRBJ2-7; possibly TRBD1 for D (6 bases). This CDR3 has 12 amino acids. Trimming cost V 7 bases and J 5 bases, with 15 bases left between them. Germline assignment: CDR1 SQVTM and CDR2 ANQGSEA. CDR3 residues: CSANTGWNEQYF. The DNA for the CDR3 is TGCAGCGCCAATACAGGGTGGAACGAGCAGTACTTC.

This clonotype was recorded a few times. One base away lies a much larger clone, so this may be a sequencing read error. This chain joins TRBV24-1 and TRBJ1-3; TRBD1 is a possible D gene (5 bases). V was cut by 6 bases and J by 4 bases, with 9 bases left in between. The CDR3 loop spans 13 amino acids. Germline V CDR1 and CDR2: KGHDR, SFDVKD. As DNA, the CDR3 is TGTGCCACCAGTTTTCAGGGAGGAAACACCATATATTTT. It specifies CATSFQGGNTIYF.

This sequence joins TRBV19 and TRBJ1-5; TRBD1 aligns across 7 bases. From germline, CDR1 is LNHDA and CDR2 SQIVND (reference sequence). There are 15 residues in the CDR3. J lost 7 bases, V lost 6 bases, and 12 bases had no gene match. The CDR3 bases are TGTGCCAGTAGGGGCCGACAGGGAGCGGAACAGCCCCAGCATTTT. Translated, it gives CASRGRQGAEQPQHF.

V gene TRBV9 combines with J gene TRBJ1-1, with 9 bases fitting TRBD1. CDR3 length equals 16 residues. J gave up 10 bases and V 3 bases, and 16 bases lay outside the gene matches. Germline assignment: CDR1 SGDLS and CDR2 YYNGEE. This chain's CDR3 is CASSASPGQGSSGAFF. The CDR3 region has the DNA TGTGCCAGCAGCGCATCACCGGGACAGGGCTCAAGTGGAGCTTTCTTT.

The chain recombines TRBV10-3 with TRBJ2-2, with D uncertain. Germline CDR1 ENHRY, CDR2 SYGVKD. This CDR3 has 12 residues. The V gene lost 6 bases and the J gene lost 3 bases, with 5 bases spanning the gap. This CDR3 is CAIRVDTGELFF. In DNA, the CDR3 is TGTGCCATCAGGGTGGACACCGGGGAGCTGTTTTTT.

This clonotype was recorded at least ten times. This chain uses TRBV20-1 with TRBJ1-1; 12 nucleotides match TRBD1. After removal of 1 base from V and 8 bases from J, the junction contained 8 bases not matched to a gene. Germline CDR1 is DFQATT and CDR2 is SNEGSKA (reference sequence). This CDR3 region has 15 residues. The CDR3 DNA reads TGCAGTGCTAGAGGTCAGGGACAGGGGGCATCAGAAGCTTTCTTT. This encodes CSARGQGQGASEAFF.

At least ten counts were recorded for this clonotype. The chain joins TRBV27 to TRBJ1-2, with 9 bases identical to TRBD1. Trimming took 5 bases from V and 4 from J; bases not matched to a gene: 8. Germline V gene data show CDR1 as MNHEY and CDR2 as SMNVEV (reference sequence). The CDR3 consists of 15 residues. CDR3 DNA: TGTGCCAGCAGTCCGTCAACAGGGGGCTTCTATGGCTACACCTTC. Its protein product is CASSPSTGGFYGYTF.

This clonotype appeared many times. Given a much more abundant clone one base away, this may be a read error. The chain employs TRBV7-9 and TRBJ2-5; TRBD1 agrees at 9 bases. This CDR3 comprises 14 residues. Germline CDR1 is SEHNR and CDR2 is FQNEAQ (reference sequence). With 3 bases clipped from V and 3 bases from J, the junction kept 2 bases outside the gene matches. In nucleotides, the CDR3 is TGTGCCAGCAGCTTGGACAGGGGCGAAGAGACCCAGTACTTC. Encoded protein: CASSLDRGEETQYF.

This clonotype was recorded a few times. CDR3 sequence: CASSGAGGTGNSPLHF. In DNA, the CDR3 is TGTGCCAGCAGTGGCGCGGGGGGGACTGGGAATTCACCCCTCCACTTT. V gene TRBV9 combines with J gene TRBJ1-6, with D possibly TRBD1 on 5 matching bases. This CDR3 has 16 residues. Trimming took 5 bases from V and 7 from J, leaving 19 bases between them. The germline V gene has CDR1 SGDLS and CDR2 YYNGEE.